The 27 T cell receptor beta chains below come from one sample, sequenced in a study of blood T cell repertoires in COVID-19. Assay: immunoSEQ multiplex PCR; the TCRdb copy retains only in-frame clones and omits some. The data contain approximately 200,000 clones, 70% to 90% of them singletons. Specimen: peripheral blood. The receptors stem from a human donor with active or convalescent COVID-19. The donor label of this sample is uncertain.

This clone was observed a few times. The chain is built from TRBV29-1 and TRBJ2-7, with D tentatively TRBD2 (7 bases). Trimming removed 3 bases from V and 1 base from J, with 19 bases in between. CDR3 length: 16 amino acids. From germline, CDR1 is SQVTM and CDR2 ANQGSEA. This CDR3 reads CSVEVDGGLGSYEQYF. DNA of the CDR3: TGCAGCGTTGAGGTCGACGGGGGGCTGGGGTCCTACGAGCAGTACTTC.

The V gene is TRBV5-5, the J gene TRBJ2-1, with D perhaps TRBD1 (5 bases). This CDR3 region has 15 residues. Trimming removed 3 bases from V and 6 bases from J, with 16 bases in between. Germline V gene lookup returns CDR1 SGHKS and CDR2 YYEKEE (reference sequence). This CDR3 reads CASSSQGLPGNEQFF. The CDR3 DNA is TGTGCCAGCAGCTCGCAGGGCCTGCCTGGCAATGAGCAGTTCTTC.

The chain employs TRBV5-1 and TRBJ2-7, with 11 bases that match TRBD1. V shed 4 bases, J shed 5 bases, and the junction held 5 bases outside the gene matches. The length of the CDR3 is 14 residues. Germline V CDR1 and CDR2: SGHRS, YFSETQ. CDR3 sequence (DNA): TGCGCCAGCAGCGGGGACAGGGGGAACCACGAGCAGTACTTC. This encodes CASSGDRGNHEQYF.

V gene TRBV9 combines with J gene TRBJ1-6, with 10 bases lining up with TRBD1. CDR3 length equals 14 residues. Trimming cost V 5 bases and J 7 bases; bases outside gene matches: 3. Looked up from germline, CDR1 is SGDLS and CDR2 is YYNGEE. CDR3 protein: CASSKTGGNSPLHF. The CDR3 bases are TGTGCCAGCAGTAAGACAGGGGGCAATTCACCCCTCCACTTT.

The genes are TRBV10-3 and TRBJ2-7, with 7 nucleotides matching TRBD2. Germline V lookup: CDR1 ENHRY, CDR2 SYGVKD. The V and J ends lost 8 bases and 4 bases, in that order; junction bases with no gene match: 11. The CDR3 is 14 amino acids. The CDR3 region has the DNA TGTGCCATCTTGGACCCAGCGGGGAAATACGAGCAGTACTTC. Residues: CAILDPAGKYEQYF.

The V call is TRBV5-4, the J call TRBJ1-3; 10 nucleotides agree with TRBD1. Germline V gene data show CDR1 as SGHNT and CDR2 as YYREEE (reference sequence). The CDR3 has 16 residues. After removal of 2 bases from V and 3 bases from J, the junction contained 5 bases not matched to a gene. This CDR3 is CASSFGGQGFGNTIYF. Here the CDR3 DNA reads TGTGCCAGCAGCTTTGGGGGACAGGGGTTTGGAAACACCATATATTTT.

This chain uses TRBV30 with TRBJ2-7; TRBD1 matches at 7 bases. Germline V gene data show CDR1 as GTSNPN and CDR2 as SVGIG (reference sequence). The CDR3 has 12 amino acids. Trimming removed 2 bases from V and 3 bases from J; junction bases left unmatched: 1. The CDR3 here is CAWSYRGYEQYF. CDR3 in DNA: TGTGCCTGGAGTTACAGGGGCTACGAGCAGTACTTC.

The rearrangement uses TRBV18 and TRBJ2-7, with 7 bases fitting TRBD1. The V gene end was trimmed by 6 bases and the J gene end by 6 bases; junction bases not matched to a gene: 8. CDR1 is KGHSH, CDR2 LQKENI, per germline. CDR3 length: 13 residues. The CDR3 DNA sequence: TGTGCCAGCTCTCGGGACAGCCAAAGCGAGCAGTACTTC. Translating gives CASSRDSQSEQYF.

The chain carries TRBV4-2 and TRBJ2-7, with D tentatively TRBD2 (5 bases). Trimming pared 1 base from V and 5 bases from J, leaving 18 bases between. The CDR3 is 16 amino acids. In germline, CDR1 is LGHNA, CDR2 YNFKEQ. The CDR3 nucleotides are TGTGCCAGCAGCCAAGGCCTCGCGGCTAGCTTCGACGAGCAGTACTTC. This translates into CASSQGLAASFDEQYF.

The CDR3 sequence is CASSLGDRVDEQYF. The CDR3 coding sequence is TGCGCCAGCAGCTTGGGGGACAGGGTCGACGAGCAGTACTTC. V is TRBV5-1 and J is TRBJ2-7; TRBD1 aligns across 9 bases. The CDR3 extends over 14 amino acids. V gave up 0 bases and J gave up 5 bases; unmatched junction bases: 3. Germline V CDR1 and CDR2: SGHRS, YFSETQ.

The J gene is TRBJ2-7, the V gene TRBV7-9; 11 positions agree with TRBD1. This CDR3 comprises 14 residues. Germline assignment: CDR1 SEHNR and CDR2 FQNEAQ (reference sequence). V shed 5 bases and J 8 bases; nucleotides not matched to a gene: 8. The CDR3 DNA sequence: TGTGCCAGCAGCCCACGGGACAGGGGGGGTAAGCAGTACTTC. It yields the protein CASSPRDRGGKQYF.

V gene TRBV28 combines with J gene TRBJ1-6; D is perhaps TRBD1 (5 bases). Germline V gene sequence: CDR1 MDHEN, CDR2 SYDVKM. The germline V and J ends were trimmed by 7 bases and 15 bases, with 16 bases remaining between them. The CDR3 extends over 12 amino acids. The CDR3 reads CASNTPKGRLHF. CDR3 DNA: TGTGCCAGCAATACCCCTAAGGGGCGCCTCCACTTT.

The chain recombines TRBV2 with TRBJ1-5; D not resolved. Trimming pared 7 bases from V and 5 bases from J, leaving 18 bases between. Germline V gene sequence: CDR1 SNHLY, CDR2 FYNNEI. The length of the CDR3 is 15 residues. CDR3 DNA sequence: TGTGCCAGCAACCAGGAGGCAGTTTATGATCAGCCCCAGCATTTT. It translates to CASNQEAVYDQPQHF.

The rearrangement joins TRBV3-1 (or the pseudogene TRBV3-2) to TRBJ2-7; unclear D gene. CDR3 length: 13 residues. Germline values: CDR1 LGHDT, CDR2 YNNKEL (reference sequence). Trimming removed 4 bases from V and 2 bases from J, with 9 bases in between. The CDR3 bases are TGTGCCAGCAGCCCAGACGAGCCCTACGAGCAGTACTTC. Its translation is CASSPDEPYEQYF.

This chain uses TRBV28 with TRBJ1-2; 9 bases map to TRBD1. V dropped 8 bases and J dropped 7; count of bases not matched to a gene: 8. The CDR3 has 13 amino acids. Germline CDR1 and CDR2: MDHEN and SYDVKM. CDR3 protein: CASRLTGGGGYTF. In DNA, the CDR3 is TGTGCCAGCCGCCTAACAGGGGGCGGTGGCTACACCTTC.

Only one count was recorded for this clone. V is TRBV6-5 and J is TRBJ2-3; D is uncertain. V lost 6 bases, J lost 0 bases, and 10 bases lay in between. The germline gives CDR1 MNHEY, CDR2 SVGAGI. This CDR3 is 14 amino acids long. The CDR3 nucleotides are TGTGCCAGCAGAGCCATCTATAGCACAGATACGCAGTATTTT. Residues: CASRAIYSTDTQYF.

This clone was counted once. The V and J genes are TRBV7-8 and TRBJ2-1; tentative D call: TRBD2 (7 bases). The CDR3 covers 13 residues. The germline CDR1 and CDR2 sequences are SGHVS and FQNEAQ. V lost 5 bases, J lost 10 bases, and 15 bases lay in between. As DNA, the CDR3 is TGTGCCAGCAGCCCTCCCGGGGGGCGAGAGCAGTTCTTC. It codes for CASSPPGGREQFF.

The chain combines TRBV19 with TRBJ1-2; D may be TRBD1 (6 bases). Deletions cut 4 bases from V and 2 bases from J, with 14 bases between. This CDR3 has 15 amino acids. Germline lookup yields CDR1 LNHDA and CDR2 SQIVND (reference sequence). The CDR3 sequence is CASSRMIQGNYGYTF. CDR3 coding DNA: TGTGCCAGTAGTAGGATGATACAGGGAAACTATGGCTACACCTTC.

The rearrangement uses TRBV2 and TRBJ2-7; 8 bases line up with TRBD2. V was clipped by 6 bases and J by 2 bases; unmatched bases: 6. The CDR3 is made up of 14 amino acids. Germline CDR1 and CDR2: SNHLY and FYNNEI. CDR3 coding DNA: TGTGCCAGCAGGAGGAGCGGGAGCCCCTACGAGCAGTACTTC. This translates into CASRRSGSPYEQYF.

Here the CDR3 DNA reads TGTGCCAGCAGCCGGTGGACTTTCAACACAGATACGCAGTATTTT. Its translation is CASSRWTFNTDTQYF. The V call is TRBV5-6, the J call TRBJ2-3; tentatively, D is TRBD2 (5 bases). This CDR3 comprises 15 residues. Trimming shortened V by 4 bases and J by 2 bases, and 14 bases separated the two germline ends. Germline V lookup: CDR1 SGHDT, CDR2 YYEEEE.

In this sample, this clone turned up once. V gene TRBV6-2 or TRBV6-3 combines with J gene TRBJ2-6; 7 nucleotides align to TRBD2. Germline assignment: CDR1 MNHEY and CDR2 SVGEGT. Unmatched junction bases numbered 4, after V lost 2 bases and J lost 0 bases. The CDR3 consists of 17 residues. CDR3 sequence (DNA): TGTGCCAGCAGTTACCCTTCGGGGGGCTCTGGGGCCAACGTCCTGACTTTC. Amino acids: CASSYPSGGSGANVLTF.

The rearrangement uses TRBV6-2 or TRBV6-3 and TRBJ2-1, with a possible D match to TRBD1 (6 bases). This CDR3 contains 18 residues. The ends were cut back, 2 bases at V and 8 bases at J, with 25 bases in the middle. Germline lookup yields CDR1 MNHEY and CDR2 SVGEGT. The CDR3 loop reads CASSYHPGQRPNGYEQFF. In nucleotides, the CDR3 is TGTGCCAGCAGTTACCATCCGGGACAAAGACCCAACGGCTATGAGCAGTTCTTC.

The V call is TRBV2, the J call TRBJ1-3, with D possibly TRBD1 on 5 matching bases. CDR1 and CDR2 from the germline V gene are SNHLY and FYNNEI. The CDR3 contains 15 residues. The V end was cut by 4 bases, the J end by 6 bases, with 16 bases between. This CDR3 reads CASSGLRDSLNTIYF. CDR3 DNA: TGTGCCAGCAGTGGCCTCAGGGATTCTCTAAACACCATATATTTT.

The table lists this clone with a few counts. The V and J genes are TRBV27 and TRBJ2-1; 9 bases match TRBD1. The germline V gene encodes CDR1 MNHEY and CDR2 SMNVEV (reference sequence). V was pared by 5 bases and J by 11 bases, with 4 bases of the junction left unmatched. There are 12 residues in the CDR3. CDR3 DNA sequence: TGTGCCAGCAGTCCCTACAGGGGGCAGCAGTTCTTC. Amino acid sequence: CASSPYRGQQFF.

This clone was picked up a small number of times. The V and J genes are TRBV7-8 and TRBJ2-3; D possibly corresponds to TRBD2 (6 bases). The V gene's germline CDR1 is SGHVS and CDR2 FQNEAQ. The CDR3 has 14 residues. V lost 7 bases and J lost 2, with 13 bases in between. The CDR3 DNA reads as TGTGCCAGCATCCGGGACTCTAACACAGATACGCAGTATTTT. Its protein is CASIRDSNTDTQYF.

This rearrangement joins TRBV7-3 to TRBJ1-4, with D hard to call. Germline V gene lookup returns CDR1 SGHTA and CDR2 FQGTGA. V gave up 5 bases and J gave up 5 bases, with 9 bases separating them. The CDR3 spans 13 residues. This chain's CDR3 is CASSRGPNEKLFF. As DNA, the CDR3 is TGTGCCAGCAGCCGCGGGCCAAATGAAAAACTGTTTTTT.

This chain uses TRBV29-1 with TRBJ1-2; 10 nucleotides match TRBD1. V was clipped by 5 bases and J by 2 bases; unmatched bases: 11. The CDR3 extends over 16 amino acids. Germline lookup yields CDR1 SQVTM and CDR2 ANQGSEA. CDR3 nucleotides: TGCAGCGTTTTCTCAGGGACAGGGGCTTCAAACTATGGCTACACCTTC. It codes for CSVFSGTGASNYGYTF.